What follows are 5 T cell receptor beta chains derived from one specimen sequenced in a study of T cell responses to AZD1222 COVID-19 vaccine. The method was immunoSEQ multiplex PCR; TCRdb's version includes in-frame clones alone and lacks a portion of them. The table lists just under 95,000 clones, around 86% of them singletons, with more than 8.5% in the top ten. This sample comprised peripheral blood, obtained on day 0 of AZD1222 vaccination. All receptors derive from an adult in good health.

This rearrangement joins TRBV7-3 to TRBJ1-5; D is ambiguous. Trimming cost V 7 bases and J 0 bases, with 13 bases left between them. The CDR3 extends over 15 amino acids. From germline, CDR1 is SGHTA and CDR2 FQGTGA. The CDR3 loop reads CASTPDALSNQPQHF. CDR3 coding DNA: TGTGCCAGCACCCCGGACGCGCTTAGCAATCAGCCCCAGCATTTT. The variable domain in full, completed from reference TRBV7-3 and TRBJ1-5, reads GAGVSQTPSNKVTEKGKYVELRCDPISGHTALYWYRQSLGQGPEFLIYFQGTGAADDSGLPNDRFFAVRPEGSVSTLKIQRTERGDSAVYLCASTPDALSNQPQHFGDGTRLSIL.

The chain carries TRBV29-1 and TRBJ1-1; D might be TRBD1 (6 bases). The CDR3 is 12 amino acids. Trimming shortened V by 4 bases and J by 5 bases, and 11 bases separated the two germline ends. The germline V gene encodes CDR1 SQVTM and CDR2 ANQGSEA. CDR3: CSVAGAGTEAFF. The CDR3 DNA reads TGCAGCGTTGCAGGGGCGGGGACTGAAGCTTTCTTT.

The CDR3 nucleotides read TGTGCCAGCAGCTTAGAAGGCAGGATCTACGAGCAGTACTTC. It specifies CASSLEGRIYEQYF. The rearrangement joins TRBV7-9 to TRBJ2-7, with unresolved D. The germline V gene has CDR1 SEHNR and CDR2 FQNEAQ (reference sequence). The V and J ends lost 1 base and 3 bases respectively, with 10 bases between them. This CDR3 has 14 residues.

This chain connects TRBV6-6 to TRBJ1-1; 10 nucleotides match TRBD1. The germline V gene has CDR1 MNHNY and CDR2 SVGAGI (reference sequence). CDR3 length equals 14 residues. V shed 2 bases and J 10 bases; nucleotides not matched to a gene: 7. The CDR3 DNA reads as TGTGCCAGCAGTTACCGACAGGGGGCGCTGCCAGCTTTCTTT. Translating it yields CASSYRQGALPAFF.

This rearrangement joins TRBV7-3 to TRBJ2-2; a weak D match, TRBD2 (6 bases). V gave up 1 base and J gave up 2 bases, with 11 bases separating them. The CDR3 spans 16 residues. Germline V gene data show CDR1 as SGHTA and CDR2 as FQGTGA. The CDR3 DNA reads TGTGCCAGCAGCTTAAGGCTGGGGGGAAACACCGGGGAGCTGTTTTTT. Residues: CASSLRLGGNTGELFF.